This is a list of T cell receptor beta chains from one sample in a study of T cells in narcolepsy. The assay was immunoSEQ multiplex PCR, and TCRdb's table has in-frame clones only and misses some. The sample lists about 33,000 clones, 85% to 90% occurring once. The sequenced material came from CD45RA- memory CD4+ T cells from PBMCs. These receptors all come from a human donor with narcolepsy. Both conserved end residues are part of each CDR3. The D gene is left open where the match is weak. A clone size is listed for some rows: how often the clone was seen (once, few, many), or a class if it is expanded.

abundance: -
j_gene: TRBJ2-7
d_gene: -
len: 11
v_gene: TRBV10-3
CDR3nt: TGTGCCATCGGGCAGATCTACGAGCAGTACTTC
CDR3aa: CAIGQIYEQYF

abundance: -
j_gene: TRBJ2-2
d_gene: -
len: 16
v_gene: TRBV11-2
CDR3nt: TGTGCCAGCAGCTTGGGGGCCGGGCGGGACACCGGGGAGCTGTTTTTT
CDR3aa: CASSLGAGRDTGELFF

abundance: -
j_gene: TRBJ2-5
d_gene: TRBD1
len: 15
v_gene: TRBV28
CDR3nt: TGTGCCAGCAGTTTCCCACAGGGGTCGGGGGAGACCCAGTACTTC
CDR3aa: CASSFPQGSGETQYF

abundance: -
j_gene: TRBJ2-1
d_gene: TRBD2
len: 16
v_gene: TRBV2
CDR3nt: TGTGCCAGCAGTGAGGCGAGCGGGAGGGTGAAAAATGAGCAGTTCTTC
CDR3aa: CASSEASGRVKNEQFF

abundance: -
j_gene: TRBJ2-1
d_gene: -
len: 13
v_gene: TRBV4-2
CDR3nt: TGTGCCAGCAGCGTTGGGCGGGTCAATGAGCAGTTCTTC
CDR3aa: CASSVGRVNEQFF

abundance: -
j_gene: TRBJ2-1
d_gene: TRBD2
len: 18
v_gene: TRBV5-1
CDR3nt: TGCGCCAGCAGCTTACTAGCGGGTCAAAGGAGCTCCTACAATGAGCAGTTCTTC
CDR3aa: CASSLLAGQRSSYNEQFF

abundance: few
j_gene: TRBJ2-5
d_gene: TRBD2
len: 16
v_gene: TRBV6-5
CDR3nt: TGTGCCAGCAGTTACTCGACGCTAGCGGGCGTAGAGACCCAGTACTTC
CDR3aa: CASSYSTLAGVETQYF

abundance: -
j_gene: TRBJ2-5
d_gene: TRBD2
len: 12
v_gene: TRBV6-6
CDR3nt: TGTGCCAGCTCTAGCGGGCAAGAGACCCAGTACTTC
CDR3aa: CASSSGQETQYF

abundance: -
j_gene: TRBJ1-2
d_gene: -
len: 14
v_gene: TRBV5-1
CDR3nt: TGCGCCAGCAGCGGGGACGGGGACGCCTATGGCTACACCTTC
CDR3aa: CASSGDGDAYGYTF

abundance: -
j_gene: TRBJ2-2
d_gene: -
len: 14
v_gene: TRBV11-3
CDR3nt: TGTGCCAGCAGCAGGGGGGGGAACACCGGGGAGCTGTTTTTT
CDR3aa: CASSRGGNTGELFF